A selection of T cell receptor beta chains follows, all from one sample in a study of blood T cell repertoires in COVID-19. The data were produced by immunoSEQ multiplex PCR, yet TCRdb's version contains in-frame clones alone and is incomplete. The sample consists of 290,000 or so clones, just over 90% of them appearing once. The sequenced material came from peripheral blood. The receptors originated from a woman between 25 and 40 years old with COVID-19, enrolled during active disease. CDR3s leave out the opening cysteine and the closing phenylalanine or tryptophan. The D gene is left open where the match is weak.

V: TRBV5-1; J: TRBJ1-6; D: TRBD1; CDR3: ASSETGGHSPLH
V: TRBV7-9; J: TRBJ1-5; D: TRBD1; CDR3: ASSRGQGSNQPQH
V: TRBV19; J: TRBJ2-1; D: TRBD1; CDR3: ASSIGPGGHNEQF
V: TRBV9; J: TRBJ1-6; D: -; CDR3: ASSAETALYSPLH
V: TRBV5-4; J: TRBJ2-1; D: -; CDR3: ASSGPSGRFPYNEQF
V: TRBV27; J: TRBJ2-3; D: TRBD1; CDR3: ASSLTGDPTDTQY
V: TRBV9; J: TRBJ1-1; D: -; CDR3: ASSVGAQGNTEAF
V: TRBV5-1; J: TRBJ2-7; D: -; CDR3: ASSRTAYEQY
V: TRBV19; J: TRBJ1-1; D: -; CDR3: ASSIDLAQSAF
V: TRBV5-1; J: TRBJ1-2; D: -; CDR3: ASSLGGQRGDGYT
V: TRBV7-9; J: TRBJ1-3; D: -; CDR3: ASSLDIGAGNTIY
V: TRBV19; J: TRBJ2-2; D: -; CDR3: ASSIVTGWPGELF
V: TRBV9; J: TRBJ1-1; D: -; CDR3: ASSVTGRVDTEAF
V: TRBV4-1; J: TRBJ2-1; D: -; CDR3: ASSQDSGPYNEQF
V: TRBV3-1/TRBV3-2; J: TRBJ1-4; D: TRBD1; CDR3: ASSHRQGARNEKLF
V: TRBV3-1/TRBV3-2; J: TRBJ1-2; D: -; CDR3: ASSRTGFYGYT
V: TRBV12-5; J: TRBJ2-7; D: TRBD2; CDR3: ASGLSPGLAATYEQY
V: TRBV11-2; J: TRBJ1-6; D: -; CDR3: ASSLGMEGLTYNSPLH
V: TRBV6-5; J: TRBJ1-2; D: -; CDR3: ASARRTANYGYT
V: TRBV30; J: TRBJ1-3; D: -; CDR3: AWSVTVSGNTIY